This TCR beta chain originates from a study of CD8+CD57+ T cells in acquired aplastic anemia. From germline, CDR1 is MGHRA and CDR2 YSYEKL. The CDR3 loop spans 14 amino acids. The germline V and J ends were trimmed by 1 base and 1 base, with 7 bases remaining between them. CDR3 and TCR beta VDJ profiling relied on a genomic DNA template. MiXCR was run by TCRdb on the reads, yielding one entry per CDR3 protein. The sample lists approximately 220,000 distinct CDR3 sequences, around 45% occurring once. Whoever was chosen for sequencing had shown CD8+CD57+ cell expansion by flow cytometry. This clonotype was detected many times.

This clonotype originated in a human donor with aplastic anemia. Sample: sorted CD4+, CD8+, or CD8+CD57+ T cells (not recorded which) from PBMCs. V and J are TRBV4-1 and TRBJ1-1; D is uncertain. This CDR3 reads CASSQGPANTEAFF. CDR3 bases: TGCGCCAGCAGCCAAGGGCCAGCGAACACTGAAGCTTTCTTT.